This TCR beta chain was captured by sequencing in a study of blood T cell repertoires in COVID-19. Whole-study context: Specimens from acute and convalescent COVID-19 originated in the United States, Italy and Spain. T cells, B-cell-depleted T cells, or PBMCs supplied cDNA or gDNA.

Study processing details: Counts of nucleated cells, estimated from reference gene primer amplification, were obtained. Sequenced by immunoSEQ multiplex PCR; TCRdb stores in-frame clones only, minus some. V, J and clone size are taken as reported in that table, and D and trimming were inferred from the DNA itself. The sample carries about 300,000 clones, roughly 86% recorded once. Germline CDR1 SGHTA, CDR2 FQGNSA. The CDR3 is 16 amino acids. The J segment lost 7 bases and the V segment lost 4 bases, leaving 8 bases of the junction unmatched. The sample consisted of peripheral blood. This sequence was found in a man younger than 30 with active or convalescent COVID-19. The V and J genes are TRBV7-2 and TRBJ2-1, with 12 bases matching TRBD1. CDR3 DNA: TGTGCCAGCAGCTGGCCGGGACAGGGGGCGGAGAATGAGCAGTTCTTC. It translates to CASSWPGQGAENEQFF. Complete variable domain (other parts from reference TRBV7-2 and TRBJ2-1): GAGVSQSPSNKVTEKGKDVELRCDPISGHTALYWYRQSLGQGLEFLIYFQGNSAPDKSGLPSDRFSAERTGGSVSTLTIQRTQQEDSAVYLCASSWPGQGAENEQFFGPGTRLTVL.